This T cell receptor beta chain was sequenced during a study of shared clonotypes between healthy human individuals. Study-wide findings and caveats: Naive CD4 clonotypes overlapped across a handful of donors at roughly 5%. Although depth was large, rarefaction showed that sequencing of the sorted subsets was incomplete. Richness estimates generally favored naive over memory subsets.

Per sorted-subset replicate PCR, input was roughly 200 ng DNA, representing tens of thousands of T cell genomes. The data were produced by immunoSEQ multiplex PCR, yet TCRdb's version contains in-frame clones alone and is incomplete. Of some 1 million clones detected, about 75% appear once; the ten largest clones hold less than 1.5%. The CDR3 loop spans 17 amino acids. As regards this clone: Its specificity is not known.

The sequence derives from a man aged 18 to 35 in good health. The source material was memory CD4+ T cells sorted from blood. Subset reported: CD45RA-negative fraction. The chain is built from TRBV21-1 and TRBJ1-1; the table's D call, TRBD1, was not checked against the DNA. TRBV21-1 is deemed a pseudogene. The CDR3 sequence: CASSKASISGGDTEAFF. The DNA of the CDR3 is TGTGCCAGCAGCAAAGCGTCCATATCAGGGGGAGACACTGAAGCTTTCTTT.